This T cell receptor (beta chain) appears in the sequencing data of a study of technical replicates of blood from a handful of donors. Clones were sequenced by immunoSEQ multiplex PCR, and TCRdb holds only the in-frame ones, with some missing. The sample records about 85,000 clones, around 94% being singletons. CDR1 is MNHNY and CDR2 is SVGAGI in the germline V gene (reference sequence). The CDR3 length is 12 residues. Trimming removed 0 bases from V and 11 bases from J, with 10 bases in between. The specimen was T cells isolated from PBMCs. The receptor was derived from a human donor in good health. The chain joins TRBV6-6 to TRBJ1-1; D gene uncertain. CDR3 sequence (DNA): TGTGCCAGCAGTTACTCCTCAGTTCGCGCTTTCTTT. It yields the protein CASSYSSVRAFF.